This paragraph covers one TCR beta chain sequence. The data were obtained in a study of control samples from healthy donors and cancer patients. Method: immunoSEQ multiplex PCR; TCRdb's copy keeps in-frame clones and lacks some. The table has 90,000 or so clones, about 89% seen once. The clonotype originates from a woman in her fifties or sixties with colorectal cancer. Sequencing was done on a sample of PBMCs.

The CDR3 loop reads CASSPQEINYGYTF. The CDR3 DNA reads as TGTGCCAGCTCACCTCAGGAAATTAACTATGGCTACACCTTC. The genes are TRBV18 and TRBJ1-2; the D is unclear. Trimming cost V 3 bases and J 1 base, with 9 bases left between them. Germline V gene sequence: CDR1 KGHSH, CDR2 LQKENI. This CDR3 is built from 14 residues.